Reported below is one T cell receptor beta chain. This CDR3 contains 12 residues. V dropped 7 bases and J dropped 3 bases, with 8 bases sitting between them. CDR1 is KGHDR, CDR2 SFDVKD, per germline. The sample belongs to a study of blood T cell repertoires in COVID-19. Across the whole study: The analysed material was cDNA or gDNA that came from T cells, B-cell-depleted T cells, or PBMCs.

Sequenced by immunoSEQ multiplex PCR; TCRdb stores in-frame clones only, minus some. Of roughly 130,000 clones in the sample, approximately 80% were seen once. Sequencing input: peripheral blood. This sequence originates from a woman in her sixties with acute or convalescent COVID-19. The chain uses TRBV24-1 and TRBJ1-1; a possible D gene is TRBD1 (5 bases). The CDR3 DNA reads as TGTGCCACCAGACGGGGGGACACTGAAGCTTTCTTT. This sequence encodes CATRRGDTEAFF.